These 32 T cell receptor beta chains came from one sample sequenced in a study of blood T cell repertoires in COVID-19. Produced via immunoSEQ multiplex PCR; TCRdb's table is partial and in-frame only. The data contain some 350,000 clones, 90% of them singletons. Sequenced sample: peripheral blood. Source of these receptors: a young man with active or convalescent COVID-19.

The chain is built from TRBV5-1 and TRBJ2-3; the D is unclear. Germline assignment: CDR1 SGHRS and CDR2 YFSETQ. Deletions cut 0 bases from V and 0 bases from J, with 8 bases between. CDR3 length: 15 residues. The CDR3 nucleotides are TGCGCCAGCAGCTTGGGACATTCTAGCACAGATACGCAGTATTTT. Its protein is CASSLGHSSTDTQYF.

This clone was observed a few times. V and J are TRBV5-1 and TRBJ2-7, with 7 nucleotides matching TRBD1. Per germline, CDR1 SGHRS and CDR2 YFSETQ. J lost 4 bases, V lost 3 bases, and 7 bases had no gene match. The CDR3 totals 14 residues. Here the CDR3 reads CASSWGDRVYEQYF. The CDR3 DNA follows: TGCGCCAGCAGCTGGGGAGACAGGGTATACGAGCAGTACTTC.

The DNA of the CDR3 is TGTGCCAGCCGTGGCGCGGGAGGCCCGGAGAACGAGCAGTACTTC. Translation: CASRGAGGPENEQYF. The gene calls are TRBV19 and TRBJ2-7; TRBD2 matches 8 bases. Germline lookup yields CDR1 LNHDA and CDR2 SQIVND (reference sequence). With 9 bases clipped from V and 5 bases from J, the junction kept 15 bases outside the gene matches. CDR3 size: 15 residues.

The V call is TRBV5-8, the J call TRBJ2-3; no clear D gene. The V end was cut by 2 bases, the J end by 5 bases, with 6 bases between. This CDR3 region has 12 residues. Germline V lookup: CDR1 SGHTS, CDR2 YDEGEE. In DNA form, the CDR3 reads TGTGCCAGCAGCTTACACAGAGATACGCAGTATTTT. Its protein product is CASSLHRDTQYF.

V usage is TRBV2 and J usage is TRBJ1-6, with a possible D match to TRBD1 (5 bases). The V end lost 1 base, the J end lost 9 bases, and 13 bases lay between the germline ends. CDR1 and CDR2 (germline): SNHLY, FYNNEI. The CDR3 covers 15 residues. The CDR3 DNA reads TGTGCCAGCAGTGAAGGACGGACAAATAGTTCACCCCTCCACTTT. It specifies CASSEGRTNSSPLHF.

The chain uses TRBV19 and TRBJ2-7; no clear D gene. The CDR3 is 14 amino acids. Germline assignment: CDR1 LNHDA and CDR2 SQIVND (reference sequence). Trimming took off 1 base at V and 2 bases at J, with 9 bases between the two ends. The CDR3 nucleotides read TGTGCCAGTAGTATAGGCAGGAACGCCTACGAGCAGTACTTC. Translated: CASSIGRNAYEQYF.

The chain is built from TRBV30 and TRBJ1-1; possible D gene TRBD1, 6 bases. The germline V gene encodes CDR1 GTSNPN and CDR2 SVGIG (reference sequence). V lost 6 bases to trimming and J lost 7 bases, with 18 bases between them. The CDR3 sequence is 13 residues long. In DNA, the CDR3 is TGTGCCTGCCTCGGCGGGGGCTTGGTTGAAGCTTTCTTT. Its protein is CACLGGGLVEAFF.

This clone was seen a handful of times. The chain employs TRBV7-3 and TRBJ2-1; 11 bases are a match to TRBD2. The trim removed 4 bases at V and 10 bases at J, leaving 9 bases unmatched. The CDR3 is 15 amino acids. Germline CDR1 SGHTA, CDR2 FQGTGA. The CDR3 protein is CASSSSGRTASEQFF. The DNA for the CDR3 is TGTGCCAGCAGCTCTAGCGGGAGGACAGCATCGGAGCAGTTCTTC.

The chain uses TRBV7-9 and TRBJ2-7, with D perhaps TRBD2 (6 bases). This CDR3 spans 14 amino acids. V shed 1 base and J shed 6 bases, with 13 bases lying between them. In germline, CDR1 is SEHNR, CDR2 FQNEAQ (reference sequence). For the CDR3, the DNA is TGTGCCAGCAGCTTAGGCGGGGTGGGTTCCGAGCAGTACTTC. Translating it yields CASSLGGVGSEQYF.

The chain uses TRBV7-9 and TRBJ2-7, with 12 bases that match TRBD2. Looked up from germline, CDR1 is SEHNR and CDR2 is FQNEAQ (reference sequence). J was trimmed by 4 bases and V by 7 bases; bases with no gene match: 5. This CDR3 has 14 amino acids. The CDR3 DNA reads TGTGCCAGCAACTCCGGGACTAGCGGGTACGAGCAGTACTTC. Translation: CASNSGTSGYEQYF. Filled out from reference TRBV7-9 and TRBJ2-7, the complete variable domain reads DTGVSQNPRHKITKRGQNVTFRCDPISEHNRLYWYRQTLGQGPEFLTYFQNEAQLEKSRLLSDRFSAERPKGSFSTLEIQRTEQGDSAMYLCASNSGTSGYEQYFGPGTRLTVT.

The chain links TRBV29-1 to TRBJ2-1; weak D call: TRBD2 (5 bases). This CDR3 is built from 14 residues. Germline lookup yields CDR1 SQVTM and CDR2 ANQGSEA. Trimming shortened V by 4 bases and J by 2 bases, and 12 bases separated the two germline ends. The CDR3 DNA is TGCAGCGTTGCGAGGGATTTACCCTACAATGAGCAGTTCTTC. This encodes CSVARDLPYNEQFF.

The chain couples TRBV5-1 to TRBJ1-1; D gene ambiguous. Germline CDR1 reads SGHRS; CDR2 reads YFSETQ. The V end was cut by 2 bases, the J end by 0 bases, with 23 bases between. This CDR3 contains 19 residues. The CDR3 is CASSLYNPGGSYMNTEAFF. CDR3 coding DNA: TGCGCCAGCAGCTTATACAATCCGGGAGGCAGCTATATGAACACTGAAGCTTTCTTT.

The chain uses TRBV27 and TRBJ2-4, with 8 bases lining up with TRBD2. CDR3 length: 14 residues. V lost 9 bases to trimming and J lost 4 bases; unmatched junction nucleotides: 8. Germline values: CDR1 MNHEY, CDR2 SMNVEV (reference sequence). CDR3 region: CARRAGVGKNIQYF. CDR3 sequence (DNA): TGTGCCAGACGAGCGGGGGTGGGGAAAAACATTCAGTACTTC.

Here the CDR3 DNA reads TGTGCCAGCAGTGATATAGTCTGGGGCCGTCCCTACGAGCAGTACTTC. Protein sequence: CASSDIVWGRPYEQYF. This sequence joins TRBV6-1 and TRBJ2-7; weak D call: TRBD1 (5 bases). V lost 3 bases and J 2 bases, leaving 17 bases between the germline ends. This CDR3 spans 16 amino acids. Per the germline V gene, CDR1 is MNHNS and CDR2 is SASEGT.

The genes are TRBV9 and TRBJ1-2; 8 bases map to TRBD1. V gave up 1 base and J gave up 8 bases; unmatched junction bases: 13. The CDR3 consists of 16 residues. Germline V CDR1 and CDR2: SGDLS, YYNGEE. CDR3: CASSVNPVGTGPGYTF. For the CDR3, the DNA is TGTGCCAGCAGCGTAAACCCGGTCGGGACAGGCCCAGGCTACACCTTC.

The CDR3 DNA reads as TGTGCCACTAGAGACAGTTTAGCCAAAAACATTCAGTACTTC. This codes for CATRDSLAKNIQYF. The chain carries TRBV19 and TRBJ2-4; D may be TRBD1 (5 bases). Per germline, CDR1 LNHDA and CDR2 SQIVND (reference sequence). Trimming removed 10 bases at V and 0 bases at J, with 13 bases between. This CDR3 is built from 14 residues.

This chain links TRBV11-2 with TRBJ2-7, with 13 bases identical to TRBD2. In germline, CDR1 is SGHAT, CDR2 FQNNGV. The CDR3 runs to 15 residues. V was clipped by 5 bases and J by 8 bases; unmatched bases: 9. The CDR3: CASSAAGLAGTKQYF. As DNA, the CDR3 is TGTGCCAGCAGCGCAGCGGGACTAGCGGGAACCAAGCAGTACTTC.

The chain combines TRBV9 with TRBJ1-2, with 7 positions matching TRBD1. V was clipped by 0 bases and J by 2 bases; unmatched bases: 7. CDR1 SGDLS and CDR2 YYNGEE come from the germline V gene. The CDR3 has 16 amino acids. The CDR3 DNA reads as TGTGCCAGCAGCGTAGACAGGGGCGAAGCGAACTATGGCTACACCTTC. Translating it yields CASSVDRGEANYGYTF.

This rearrangement joins TRBV3-1 (or the pseudogene TRBV3-2) to TRBJ1-1; D may be TRBD1 (5 bases). The CDR3 sequence is 12 residues long. Germline CDR1 reads LGHDT; CDR2 reads YNNKEL (reference sequence). V lost 5 bases and J lost 9, with 13 bases in between. CDR3 protein: CASSGRQPQAFF. The CDR3 DNA reads as TGTGCCAGCAGCGGACGACAGCCCCAAGCTTTCTTT.

The chain joins TRBV5-1 to TRBJ2-7; TRBD2 agrees at 7 bases. The V gene's germline CDR1 is SGHRS and CDR2 YFSETQ. Germline trimming cut 4 bases from V and 2 bases from J; bases unmatched to any gene: 9. The CDR3 is 15 residues long. The CDR3 here is CASSLDFGGTYEQYF. The CDR3 coding sequence is TGCGCCAGCAGCCTGGATTTCGGGGGGACCTACGAGCAGTACTTC.

This clone occurred once. The rearrangement links TRBV15 to TRBJ1-4; 10 bases are shared with TRBD1. V lost 5 bases to trimming and J lost 5 bases; unmatched junction nucleotides: 14. The germline gives CDR1 LNHNV, CDR2 YYDKDF (reference sequence). This CDR3 comprises 18 residues. The DNA for the CDR3 is TGTGCCACCAGCGGAGGAGGGACAGGGGCGGTTCTCAATGAAAAACTGTTTTTT. This gives the protein CATSGGGTGAVLNEKLFF.

The chain uses TRBV27 and TRBJ2-7, with 10 bases that match TRBD2. The germline V gene encodes CDR1 MNHEY and CDR2 SMNVEV (reference sequence). CDR3 length: 15 amino acids. Trimming removed 6 bases from V and 0 bases from J; junction bases left unmatched: 5. The CDR3 DNA reads TGTGCCAGCAGACCCGGGACTAGCGTCTCCTACGAGCAGTACTTC. Its protein product is CASRPGTSVSYEQYF.

The table lists this clone with a count of one. The chain is built from TRBV6-4 and TRBJ1-2, with TRBD1 identical over 12 bases. V lost 8 bases to trimming and J lost 4 bases; unmatched junction nucleotides: 8. Looked up from germline, CDR1 is MRHNA and CDR2 is SNTAGT. There are 15 residues in the CDR3. The CDR3 DNA reads as TGTGCCAGCCCCGGGACAGGGGGCCGGGGCTATGGCTACACCTTC. It yields the protein CASPGTGGRGYGYTF.

The rearrangement links TRBV3-1 (or the pseudogene TRBV3-2) to TRBJ2-3; 9 bases agree with TRBD1. V gave up 8 bases and J gave up 1 base; unmatched junction bases: 4. Germline-derived CDR1 and CDR2 are LGHDT and YNNKEL (reference sequence). This CDR3 has 14 amino acids. The CDR3 reads CASSQGAGTDTQYF. CDR3 bases: TGTGCCAGCTCACAGGGGGCTGGCACAGATACGCAGTATTTT.

The V call is TRBV6-4, the J call TRBJ2-2; perhaps TRBD2 as D (5 bases). This CDR3 region has 15 residues. With 7 bases removed from V and 6 bases from J, the gap between germline ends came to 18 bases. Germline V CDR1 and CDR2: MRHNA, SNTAGT. The CDR3 nucleotides are TGTGCCAGCACCGAGGAGGTGAGGGAACCCGGGGAGCTGTTTTTT. Protein sequence: CASTEEVREPGELFF.

V and J are TRBV3-1 (or the pseudogene TRBV3-2) and TRBJ1-1, with D uncertain. The ends were cut back, 3 bases at V and 0 bases at J, with 11 bases in the middle. The CDR3 extends over 15 amino acids. Germline assignment: CDR1 LGHDT and CDR2 YNNKEL (reference sequence). The CDR3 sequence is CASSHGGKVNTEAFF. CDR3 bases: TGTGCCAGCAGCCACGGCGGGAAGGTGAACACTGAAGCTTTCTTT.

The V call is TRBV10-2, the J call TRBJ1-3; D gene unclear. The CDR3 is made up of 16 amino acids. Germline values: CDR1 WSHSY, CDR2 SAAADI. The ends were cut back, 3 bases at V and 2 bases at J, with 14 bases in the middle. CDR3 sequence (DNA): TGCGCCAGCAGTGATCCCCATCGAGGGACTGGAAACACCATATATTTT. Its protein product is CASSDPHRGTGNTIYF.

The chain joins TRBV12-3 or TRBV12-4 to TRBJ2-2; D uncertain. V dropped 6 bases and J dropped 3 bases, with 5 bases sitting between them. The CDR3 is 12 amino acids. DNA for the CDR3: TGTGCCAGCAGCCGTGACACCGGGGAGCTGTTTTTT. This sequence encodes CASSRDTGELFF.

The chain combines TRBV5-1 with TRBJ1-6, with 8 bases lining up with TRBD1. Germline loops: CDR1 SGHRS, CDR2 YFSETQ. The CDR3 length is 16 residues. Trimming cost V 0 bases and J 10 bases; bases outside gene matches: 9. The CDR3 coding sequence is TGCGCCAGCAGCTTGGTTGCAGGGGGCGAGAAATCACCCCTCCACTTT. Amino acid sequence: CASSLVAGGEKSPLHF. Using reference TRBV5-1 and TRBJ1-6 for the parts outside the CDR3, the full variable domain is KAGVTQTPRYLIKTRGQQVTLSCSPISGHRSVSWYQQTPGQGLQFLFEYFSETQRNKGNFPGRFSGRQFSNSRSEMNVSTLELGDSALYLCASSLVAGGEKSPLHFGNGTRLTVT.

The gene calls are TRBV11-2 and TRBJ1-4, with TRBD1 matching 7 bases. Germline V gene lookup returns CDR1 SGHAT and CDR2 FQNNGV. The length of the CDR3 is 16 residues. With V trimmed by 5 bases and J by 0 bases, 6 bases remained unmatched. CDR3 in amino acids: CASSPGQFATNEKLFF. In DNA form, the CDR3 reads TGTGCCAGCAGCCCGGGACAGTTTGCAACTAATGAAAAACTGTTTTTT.

The chain recombines TRBV5-4 with TRBJ2-5; D not certain. CDR1 SGHNT and CDR2 YYREEE come from the germline V gene (reference sequence). The CDR3 length is 13 residues. Trimming left V 4 bases short and J 3 bases short, with 10 bases between. CDR3 region: CASSVGGKETQYF. As DNA, the CDR3 is TGTGCCAGCAGCGTCGGCGGTAAAGAGACCCAGTACTTC.

A few counts support this clone. At one boundary the junction diverges from the germline segment, which might be a read error. The chain joins TRBV7-2 to TRBJ2-1; a weak D match, TRBD2 (6 bases). This CDR3 has 14 residues. Germline V gives CDR1 SGHTA, CDR2 FQGNSA. The CDR3 sequence is CASSIAAGSNEQFF. The CDR3 coding sequence is TGTGCCAGCAGCATAGCGGCCGGGAGCAATGAGCAGTTCTTC. Using reference TRBV7-2 and TRBJ2-1 for the parts outside the CDR3, the full variable domain is GAGVSQSPSNKVTEKGKDVELRCDPISGHTALYWYRQSLGQGLEFLIYFQGNSAPDKSGLPSDRFSAERTGGSVSTLTIQRTQQEDSAVYLCASSIAAGSNEQFFGPGTRLTVL.